This is a list of T cell receptor beta chains from one sample in a study of low-dose radiotherapy and immunotherapy resistance in tumors. TCRdb analysed the reads with MiXCR anew, one entry per CDR3 protein. The table records tens of thousands of distinct CDR3 sequences, less than 30% of them present only once. The source was PBMCs, collected before treatment. These receptors were collected from a male donor with rectosigmoid adenocarcinoma. CDR3s include the opening cysteine and the closing phenylalanine or tryptophan. D genes are given only for firm matches. Expanded clones get a size class; other rows say once, few or many, or leave the size out.

TRBJ2-2,TRBV6-2/TRBV6-3,.,.,15,CASSYSYRNTGELFF,TGTGCCAGCAGTTACTCGTACAGGAACACCGGGGAGCTGTTTTTT
TRBJ2-1,TRBV7-2,many,.,16,CASSPQGLMGGNEQFF,TGTGCCAGCAGCCCCCAGGGACTCATGGGGGGCAATGAGCAGTTCTTC
TRBJ2-6,TRBV7-3,many,.,13,CASSLTGANVLTF,TGTGCCAGCAGCTTAACTGGGGCCAACGTCCTGACTTTC
TRBJ1-6,TRBV6-1,many,.,14,CASSEAGAGAPLHF,TGTGCCAGCAGTGAAGCGGGGGCAGGGGCACCCCTCCACTTT
TRBJ1-2,TRBV30,.,.,11,CAWGGEGGYTF,TGTGCCTGGGGGGGAGAGGGGGGCTACACCTTC
TRBJ2-3,TRBV14,many,TRBD2,17,CASSRRTSGGLTDTQYF,TGTGCCAGCAGCCGACGGACTAGCGGGGGACTCACAGATACGCAGTATTTT
TRBJ1-1,TRBV28,.,.,12,CASNQGWTEAFF,TGTGCCAGCAATCAGGGGTGGACTGAAGCTTTCTTT
TRBJ2-1,TRBV6-2/TRBV6-3,.,.,15,CASSYEGAGRYVQFF,TGTGCCAGCAGTTACGAGGGAGCAGGGCGGTACGTGCAGTTCTTC
TRBJ2-3,TRBV6-2/TRBV6-3,.,TRBD2,14,CAILPSGSWDTQYF,TGTGCCATCCTCCCCAGCGGGAGTTGGGATACGCAGTATTTT
TRBJ2-1,TRBV9,.,TRBD1,15,CASSVAGTGNNEQFF,TGTGCCAGCAGCGTAGCCGGGACAGGGAACAATGAGCAGTTCTTC
TRBJ2-1,TRBV7-8,.,TRBD1,14,CASSLGQGGNEQFF,TGTGCCAGCAGCTTGGGACAGGGGGGCAATGAGCAGTTCTTC
TRBJ2-3,TRBV11-2,many,.,13,CASSSTFADTQYF,TGTGCCAGCAGCTCCACATTCGCAGATACGCAGTATTTT
TRBJ1-5,TRBV20-1,.,.,17,CSARPGTASYSNQPQHF,TGCAGTGCTCGCCCCGGGACCGCTTCTTATAGCAATCAGCCCCAGCATTTT
TRBJ2-3,TRBV15,many,.,13,CATSKRVQDTQYF,TGTGCCACCAGCAAACGAGTTCAAGATACGCAGTATTTT
TRBJ2-3,TRBV29-1,.,.,16,CSVEGSPRPDTDTQYF,TGCAGCGTTGAAGGCTCCCCCCGGCCCGACACAGATACGCAGTATTTT
TRBJ2-1,TRBV29-1,many,.,13,CSVERTGRNEQFF,TGCAGCGTTGAAAGGACGGGACGCAATGAGCAGTTCTTC
TRBJ1-2,TRBV27,.,.,14,CASSPPARGSGYTF,TGTGCCAGCAGTCCCCCCGCCCGAGGTAGTGGCTACACCTTC
TRBJ2-5,TRBV2,many,.,11,CASLVQETQYF,TGTGCCAGCTTGGTGCAGGAGACCCAGTACTTC
TRBJ2-7,TRBV6-5,many,TRBD1,15,CASSYLGDSGYEQYF,TGTGCCAGCAGTTACCTCGGGGACAGTGGATACGAGCAGTACTTC
TRBJ1-3,TRBV28,.,.,14,CASSQTAIGNTIYF,TGTGCCAGCAGCCAGACGGCTATTGGAAACACCATATATTTT
TRBJ1-1,TRBV2,once,TRBD1,14,CASTPGQGFSEAFF,TGTGCCAGCACTCCGGGACAGGGTTTCTCTGAAGCTTTCTTT
TRBJ2-5,TRBV5-6,many,.,14,CASSLVGAKETQYF,TGTGCCAGCAGCTTGGTCGGAGCTAAAGAGACCCAGTACTTC
TRBJ2-7,TRBV25-1,many,.,15,CASSDMGRTSYEQYF,TGTGCCAGCAGTGATATGGGACGGACTTCCTACGAGCAGTACTTC
TRBJ2-2,TRBV12-3/TRBV12-4,many,.,14,CASSYYRSTGELFF,TGTGCCAGCAGTTATTATCGCAGTACCGGGGAGCTGTTTTTT
TRBJ2-3,TRBV7-9,few,.,17,CASSPSPQGTGVDTQYF,TGTGCCAGCAGCCCGAGCCCTCAGGGGACGGGAGTGGATACGCAGTATTTT
TRBJ1-6,TRBV21-1,many,.,14,CASSSGTGNSPLHF,TGTGCCAGCAGCTCCGGGACAGGGAATTCACCCCTCCACTTT
TRBJ2-7,TRBV7-2,many,.,15,CASSPTGGGAYEQYF,TGTGCCAGCAGCCCCACTGGGGGGGGCGCCTACGAGCAGTACTTC
TRBJ2-3,TRBV3-1,.,.,15,CASSFERTGTDTQYF,TGTGCCAGCAGCTTCGAGCGGACCGGCACAGATACGCAGTATTTT
TRBJ2-5,TRBV27,many,.,13,CASSRLVYETQYF,TGTGCCAGCAGTCGACTAGTATATGAGACCCAGTACTTC
TRBJ2-3,TRBV5-1,many,.,14,CASSLARDTDTQYF,TGCGCCAGCAGCTTGGCCCGGGACACAGATACGCAGTATTTT
TRBJ2-1,TRBV18,.,TRBD2,15,CASSPSSGSSNEQFF,TGTGCCAGCTCACCGTCCAGCGGGAGTTCCAATGAGCAGTTCTTC
TRBJ1-5,TRBV15,many,.,12,CATSRDEQPQHF,TGTGCCACCAGCAGAGATGAACAGCCCCAGCATTTT
TRBJ1-2,TRBV3-1,.,.,14,CASSQYSANYGYTF,TGTGCCAGCAGCCAATACTCAGCTAACTATGGCTACACCTTC
TRBJ2-7,TRBV7-6,.,.,14,CASSLAGLVYEQYF,TGTGCCAGCAGCTTAGCGGGACTGGTCTACGAGCAGTACTTC
TRBJ1-2,TRBV14,many,.,14,CASSQGGRDYGYTF,TGTGCCAGCAGCCAAGGGGGGCGTGACTATGGCTACACCTTC
TRBJ2-3,TRBV27,many,TRBD2,15,CASSRKHGGADTQYF,TGTGCCAGCAGTCGTAAACACGGGGGGGCAGATACGCAGTATTTT
TRBJ2-3,TRBV6-6,many,.,15,CASSYQRVMTDTQYF,TGTGCCAGCAGTTACCAGCGGGTGATGACAGATACGCAGTATTTT
TRBJ2-2,TRBV6-4,.,.,14,CASSDSVNTGELFF,TGTGCCAGCAGTGACTCGGTAAACACCGGGGAGCTGTTTTTT
TRBJ2-7,TRBV25-1,few,.,14,CASSEHRTVGEQYF,TGTGCCAGCAGTGAACATAGGACAGTAGGCGAGCAGTACTTC
TRBJ1-1,TRBV7-6,.,.,16,CASSTRKDGTDPEAFF,TGTGCCAGCAGCACTAGGAAGGACGGGACCGACCCTGAAGCTTTCTTT
TRBJ2-2,TRBV19,many,.,15,CASTNIYANTGELFF,TGTGCCAGTACCAACATCTACGCGAACACCGGGGAGCTGTTTTTT
TRBJ1-4,TRBV9,many,TRBD1,15,CASSAGDRINEKLFF,TGTGCCAGCAGCGCGGGGGACAGGATCAATGAAAAACTGTTTTTT
TRBJ2-2,TRBV20-1,many,TRBD2,13,CSVASGKTGELFF,TGCAGTGTGGCTAGCGGGAAGACCGGGGAGCTGTTTTTT
TRBJ2-1,TRBV14,many,.,16,CASSQGVSLTYNEQFF,TGTGCCAGCAGCCAAGGCGTTTCCCTGACCTACAATGAGCAGTTCTTC
TRBJ2-1,TRBV6-1,many,.,16,CASTLPEGRALDEQFF,TGTGCCAGCACCCTCCCTGAGGGGCGCGCACTTGATGAGCAGTTCTTC
TRBJ1-4,TRBV30,few,.,12,CAWSLKGEKLFF,TGTGCCTGGAGTTTAAAGGGTGAAAAACTGTTTTTT
TRBJ2-3,TRBV6-2/TRBV6-3,many,.,15,CASSYVRQTLDTQYF,TGTGCCAGCAGTTACGTTAGACAGACGCTGGATACGCAGTATTTT
TRBJ2-1,TRBV12-3/TRBV12-4,.,.,14,CASTQPGRDNEQFF,TGTGCCAGCACCCAACCGGGGCGGGACAATGAGCAGTTCTTC
TRBJ1-5,TRBV28,many,.,15,CASSLQGMSNQPQHF,TGTGCCAGCAGTTTACAGGGGATGAGCAATCAGCCCCAGCATTTT
TRBJ2-5,TRBV20-1,many,.,14,CSATTARYQETQYF,TGCAGTGCTACGACAGCGCGGTACCAAGAGACCCAGTACTTC
TRBJ2-7,TRBV9,many,TRBD1,15,CASSVGGTGSYEQYF,TGTGCCAGCAGCGTAGGGGGGACAGGCTCCTACGAGCAGTACTTC
TRBJ2-3,TRBV5-6,many,.,12,CASSPFTDTQYF,TGTGCCAGCAGCCCTTTTACAGATACGCAGTATTTT
TRBJ2-1,TRBV6-2/TRBV6-3,many,.,16,CASSQIAETGRSEQFF,TGTGCCAGCAGTCAGATAGCGGAAACAGGCAGGAGTGAGCAGTTCTTC
TRBJ2-6,TRBV4-2,medium-sized,TRBD1,16,CASSPGDSSGANVLTF,TGTGCCAGCAGCCCAGGGGACAGCTCTGGGGCCAACGTCCTGACTTTC